This TCR beta chain was recorded in a study of cytomegalovirus exposure and HLA in healthy donors. Regarding the study as a whole: What was likely a sequencing artifact was a cluster of highly shared sequence variants. Analyzed later, most CMV-associated TCR beta chains appeared HLA-restricted. Earlier analysis found most TCR beta V segments productive about 90% or about 30% of the time.

Germline lookup yields CDR1 LNHDA and CDR2 SQIVND (reference sequence). The ends lost 5 bases at V and 6 bases at J; junction bases unmatched: 9. This CDR3 region has 14 residues. As to this clone: No antigen is known for it.

PCR amplification relied on 60 Vbeta primers (plus 13 Jbeta primers). The data were produced by immunoSEQ multiplex PCR, yet TCRdb's version contains in-frame clones alone and is incomplete. Of approximately 220,000 clones in the sample, about 75% were seen once. Sequencing was done on a sample of PBMCs. This chain joins TRBV19 and TRBJ2-7; 8 bases are shared with TRBD1. The receptor was derived from a man younger than 35 in good health and CMV-seronegative. The CDR3 reads CASSEGQGVIEQYF. In nucleotides, the CDR3 is TGTGCCAGTAGTGAAGGACAGGGAGTAATCGAGCAGTACTTC. Looking up the rest from reference TRBV19 and TRBJ2-7 gives the full variable domain: DGGITQSPKYLFRKEGQNVTLSCEQNLNHDAMYWYRQDPGQGLRLIYYSQIVNDFQKGDIAEGYSVSREKKESFPLTVTSAQKNPTAFYLCASSEGQGVIEQYFGPGTRLTVT.